These T cell receptor beta chains were read from a single sample in a study of OX40 agonist ivuxolimab in advanced cancers. Libraries were prepared by immunoSEQ multiplex PCR; TCRdb keeps only in-frame clonotypes and omits some of them. The table has approximately 94,000 clones, less than 95% seen once; the top ten hold 0.54%. Source: CD4+ or CD8+ T cells sorted from blood, taken in a trial of the OX40 agonist ivuxolimab. The source of these receptors is an adult with an advanced solid tumor such as melanoma, head and neck, liver or kidney cancer. The CDR3 runs from the conserved cysteine through the conserved F or W. A D gene is named only where the DNA matches it firmly. Clone size is not always given. Where it is, it says once, few, many or a class for expanded clones.

NA TRBJ2-5 TRBV7-9 NA TGTGCCAGCAGCTTGACATACCAAGAGACCCAGTACTTC CASSLTYQETQYF
NA TRBJ2-3 TRBV18 NA TGTGCCAGCTCGGAGGGGTCCATCACAGATACGCAGTATTTT CASSEGSITDTQYF
NA TRBJ2-1 TRBV29-1 NA TGCAGCGGGCTGGGACACGGAGACAATGAGCAGTTCTTC CSGLGHGDNEQFF
once TRBJ2-5 TRBV7-2 NA TGTGCCAGCAGCAAACTACAGGAGACCCAGTACTTC CASSKLQETQYF
NA TRBJ1-4 TRBV11-3 NA TGTGCCAGCAGCTCCCCCCGGGGGCGGGGTGAAAAACTGTTTTTT CASSSPRGRGEKLFF
once TRBJ2-3 TRBV25-1 NA TGTGCCAGCAGTGAAAAGCGCCCTGAGACAGATACGCAGTATTTT CASSEKRPETDTQYF
NA TRBJ1-2 TRBV18 NA TGTGCCAGCTCACGTGGGTCCACTCCCAGTAACTATGGCTACACCTTC CASSRGSTPSNYGYTF
NA TRBJ1-3 TRBV7-2 NA TGTGCCAGCAGCTTAGTAAACACCATATATTTT CASSLVNTIYF
NA TRBJ2-5 TRBV15 NA TGTGCCACCAGCAGAGGCCGGACGGGGGAACAAGAGACCCAGTACTTC CATSRGRTGEQETQYF
NA TRBJ1-1 TRBV29-1 NA TGCAGCGTTGAAGATACGAGACAGAACACTGAAGCTTTCTTT CSVEDTRQNTEAFF
NA TRBJ2-1 TRBV10-3 TRBD2 TGTGCCATCAGCCAGCTGGCGGGAGGAGGGGATGAGCAGTTCTTC CAISQLAGGGDEQFF
NA TRBJ2-1 TRBV7-9 TRBD2 TGTGCCAGCAGCGAAGGGACTAGCAGGTCCAATGAGCAGTTCTTC CASSEGTSRSNEQFF
NA TRBJ2-7 TRBV28 TRBD1 TGTGCCAGCAGCACGCCGGGACAGGGGCCCTACGAGCAGTACTTC CASSTPGQGPYEQYF
NA TRBJ1-2 TRBV7-2 TRBD1 TGTGCCAGCAGACAACTGCCGGGACAGGATTATGGCTACACCTTC CASRQLPGQDYGYTF